These 11 T cell receptor beta chains were sequenced from one sample in a study of blood T cell repertoires in COVID-19. The protocol was immunoSEQ multiplex PCR, while the TCRdb copy is restricted to in-frame clones and leaves out a portion. This table has some 250,000 clones, around 83% appearing once. The specimen was peripheral blood. These receptors all come from a man aged 80 or over with acute or convalescent COVID-19.

The chain links TRBV28 to TRBJ1-2, with 9 positions matching TRBD1. V lost 6 bases to trimming and J lost 4 bases; unmatched junction nucleotides: 9. The CDR3 extends over 15 amino acids. The germline V gene has CDR1 MDHEN and CDR2 SYDVKM. The CDR3 loop reads CASSLKTGGAYGYTF. The CDR3 nucleotides are TGTGCCAGCAGCCTAAAAACAGGGGGCGCCTATGGCTACACCTTC.

The chain recombines TRBV19 with TRBJ1-5, with 7 positions matching TRBD1. The CDR3 has 17 amino acids. The ends lost 5 bases at V and 4 bases at J; junction bases unmatched: 14. CDR1 is LNHDA and CDR2 is SQIVND in the germline V gene (reference sequence). The CDR3 DNA follows: TGTGCCAGTAGTCCATCTAACAGACAGGGTTGGAATCAGCCCCAGCATTTT. This codes for CASSPSNRQGWNQPQHF. Looking up the rest from reference TRBV19 and TRBJ1-5 gives the full variable domain: DGGITQSPKYLFRKEGQNVTLSCEQNLNHDAMYWYRQDPGQGLRLIYYSQIVNDFQKGDIAEGYSVSREKKESFPLTVTSAQKNPTAFYLCASSPSNRQGWNQPQHFGDGTRLSIL.

This chain connects TRBV29-1 to TRBJ2-5; 7 bases agree with TRBD1. The CDR3 contains 11 residues. V lost 6 bases to trimming and J lost 8 bases; unmatched junction nucleotides: 6. CDR1 is SQVTM, CDR2 ANQGSEA, per germline. This CDR3 is CSVRTGGTQYF. CDR3 coding DNA: TGCAGCGTGAGGACAGGAGGAACCCAGTACTTC.

The chain combines TRBV4-1 with TRBJ1-4; tentative D call: TRBD1 (6 bases). The germline V gene has CDR1 MGHRA and CDR2 YSYEKL. V shed 6 bases and J shed 8 bases, with 13 bases lying between them. The CDR3 loop spans 13 amino acids. CDR3 in amino acids: CASRQQGTEKLFF. The CDR3 DNA is TGCGCCAGCAGGCAACAGGGTACCGAAAAACTGTTTTTT.

The gene calls are TRBV5-1 and TRBJ2-1, with TRBD2 matching 10 bases. The CDR3 is made up of 15 amino acids. Losses at the gene ends were 4 bases for V and 3 bases for J; bases not matched to a gene: 4. CDR1 is SGHRS, CDR2 YFSETQ, per germline. Here the CDR3 reads CASSIAGGSYNEQFF. The DNA for the CDR3 is TGCGCCAGCAGCATAGCGGGGGGTAGCTACAATGAGCAGTTCTTC. Full variable domain (outside the CDR3, taken from reference TRBV5-1 and TRBJ2-1): KAGVTQTPRYLIKTRGQQVTLSCSPISGHRSVSWYQQTPGQGLQFLFEYFSETQRNKGNFPGRFSGRQFSNSRSEMNVSTLELGDSALYLCASSIAGGSYNEQFFGPGTRLTVL.

Sample share makes this clone medium-sized. V usage is TRBV9 and J usage is TRBJ1-5; the D gene is possibly TRBD1 (6 bases). The CDR3 is 14 residues long. Looked up from germline, CDR1 is SGDLS and CDR2 is YYNGEE. V lost 3 bases and J lost 3, with 10 bases in between. The CDR3 DNA is TGTGCCAGCAGCGCCGGACAGATCAATCAGCCCCAGCATTTT. This gives the protein CASSAGQINQPQHF.

The chain uses TRBV5-1 and TRBJ2-7; perhaps TRBD1 as D (6 bases). This CDR3 comprises 15 residues. Trimming removed 5 bases at V and 2 bases at J, with 17 bases between. Looked up from germline, CDR1 is SGHRS and CDR2 is YFSETQ. The CDR3 bases are TGCGCCAGCAGACTCAAGCTGGACAGAACCTACGAGCAGTACTTC. This sequence encodes CASRLKLDRTYEQYF.

V gene TRBV30 combines with J gene TRBJ2-3, with D possibly TRBD1 on 6 matching bases. Trimming left V 4 bases short and J 1 base short, with 12 bases between. The length of the CDR3 is 14 residues. Germline CDR1 GTSNPN, CDR2 SVGIG (reference sequence). In nucleotides, the CDR3 is TGTGCCTGGATCAGACAGGAGCGCACAGATACGCAGTATTTT. It specifies CAWIRQERTDTQYF.

This chain joins TRBV19 and TRBJ2-6; D might be TRBD2 (5 bases). The V gene's germline CDR1 is LNHDA and CDR2 SQIVND (reference sequence). The CDR3 spans 16 residues. Trimming shortened V by 4 bases and J by 4 bases, and 14 bases separated the two germline ends. CDR3 sequence: CASSRGAGTGANVLTF. CDR3 coding DNA: TGTGCCAGTAGTAGGGGAGCCGGTACCGGGGCCAACGTCCTGACTTTC.

The chain has TRBV27 and TRBJ2-7; tentatively, D is TRBD1 (6 bases). From germline, CDR1 is MNHEY and CDR2 SMNVEV (reference sequence). The CDR3 is 15 amino acids. V lost 3 bases, J lost 4 bases, and 16 bases lay in between. CDR3 nucleotide sequence: TGTGCCAGCAGTTTCGGGACACTTCCTCGGTACGAGCAGTACTTC. Its protein product is CASSFGTLPRYEQYF.

The rearrangement joins TRBV19 to TRBJ1-5, with unresolved D. Germline V gene lookup returns CDR1 LNHDA and CDR2 SQIVND (reference sequence). The length of the CDR3 is 15 residues. V was trimmed by 1 base and J by 2 bases, leaving 9 bases between them. The CDR3 sequence: CASSIGAVGNQPQHF. The DNA of the CDR3 is TGTGCCAGTAGTATAGGGGCAGTAGGCAATCAGCCCCAGCATTTT. The whole variable domain, filled in from reference TRBV19 and TRBJ1-5, reads DGGITQSPKYLFRKEGQNVTLSCEQNLNHDAMYWYRQDPGQGLRLIYYSQIVNDFQKGDIAEGYSVSREKKESFPLTVTSAQKNPTAFYLCASSIGAVGNQPQHFGDGTRLSIL.